The clone carrying this T cell receptor (beta chain) came up a few times. What it recognizes is unknown. This entry belongs to a study of blood T cells in healthy people across ages. The CDR3 has 14 residues. V was pared by 0 bases and J by 12 bases, with 10 bases of the junction left unmatched. Germline CDR1 reads DFQATT; CDR2 reads SNEGSKA (reference sequence). Primed by a sample-barcoded 5' primer and a J-beta primer mix, a second PCR proceeded for 7 to 11 cycles. Each sample yielded at least 2.5 million CDR3-containing paired-end reads. TCRdb independently ran MiXCR on the 5' RACE reads; one entry per CDR3 protein. Counted here are around 1,000,000 distinct CDR3 sequences, under 30% occurring once; the ten biggest clones make up about 0.69%. Study-wide findings and caveats: TCR beta diversity was tightly associated with the proportion of naive T cells.

These same records also appear under a second study, on T cells of mothers and their children. That source adds: Donors were three healthy Caucasian mothers and their six children. Similar thymic selection effects on TCR recombination output appear in pairs, both related and unrelated.

This TCR was sampled from a girl aged 2-9 years in good health. The sample comprised blood. This rearrangement joins TRBV20-1 to TRBJ2-1; TRBD1 matches at 8 bases. The CDR3 protein is CSARDARKGQGQFF. For the CDR3, the DNA is TGCAGTGCTAGAGATGCTAGAAAAGGACAGGGGCAGTTCTTC.